Listed here are 13 T cell receptor beta chains from one sample, sequenced in a study of control samples from healthy donors and cancer patients. TCRdb's table, derived via immunoSEQ multiplex PCR, lists solely in-frame clones and lacks some. The table has 130,000 to 150,000 clones, around 90% seen once. Sequenced sample: blood. The receptor source for this set is a man younger than 40 in good health.

This rearrangement joins TRBV4-1 to TRBJ1-2, with D possibly matching TRBD1 (6 bases). The CDR3 consists of 13 residues. Germline V gene sequence: CDR1 MGHRA, CDR2 YSYEKL. V dropped 4 bases and J dropped 2 bases, with 8 bases sitting between them. The CDR3 DNA reads as TGCGCCAGCAGCCCGGGACAAAACTATGGCTACACCTTC. Translation gives CASSPGQNYGYTF.

This chain joins TRBV7-9 and TRBJ1-2; D might be TRBD1 (6 bases). Trimming removed 5 bases from V and 7 bases from J, with 14 bases in between. Germline V gene sequence: CDR1 SEHNR, CDR2 FQNEAQ (reference sequence). The CDR3 has 13 residues. CDR3 bases: TGTGCCAGCAGCCCAGGTGGACAGTTTGGCTACACCTTC. This codes for CASSPGGQFGYTF.

The chain has TRBV7-3 and TRBJ1-5; 7 nucleotides agree with TRBD1. Germline CDR1 is SGHTA and CDR2 is FQGTGA. There are 18 residues in the CDR3. The trim removed 0 bases at V and 0 bases at J, leaving 8 bases unmatched. The CDR3 spells CASSLTYRGAFSNQPQHF. The CDR3, as DNA: TGTGCCAGCAGCTTAACCTACAGGGGAGCGTTTAGCAATCAGCCCCAGCATTTT.

This chain connects TRBV5-1 to TRBJ1-2; the match to TRBD1 covers 7 bases. Germline CDR1 reads SGHRS; CDR2 reads YFSETQ. V lost 4 bases and J lost 4; bases outside the gene matches: 7. The CDR3 consists of 14 residues. Here the CDR3 reads CASSGSGTAYGYTF. In nucleotides, the CDR3 is TGCGCCAGCAGCGGATCCGGGACAGCCTATGGCTACACCTTC.

DNA of the CDR3: TGTGCCAGCAGTGAAGCTCTAGAGGGGCTCTACAATGAGCAGTTCTTC. Protein sequence: CASSEALEGLYNEQFF. This chain links TRBV6-1 with TRBJ2-1, with D perhaps matching TRBD1 or TRBD2 (5 bases each). CDR3 length equals 16 residues. V was pared by 0 bases and J by 3 bases, with 12 bases between. The germline V gene has CDR1 MNHNS and CDR2 SASEGT.

The chain is built from TRBV28 and TRBJ2-1; 9 bases map to TRBD2. Germline V CDR1 and CDR2: MDHEN, SYDVKM. J was trimmed by 3 bases and V by 6 bases; bases with no gene match: 15. CDR3 length equals 18 residues. This chain's CDR3 is CASSPTGASGAVYNEQFF. CDR3 coding DNA: TGTGCCAGCAGCCCAACGGGAGCTAGCGGGGCCGTCTACAATGAGCAGTTCTTC.

This rearrangement joins TRBV7-8 to TRBJ2-5; D remains ambiguous. V was trimmed by 8 bases and J by 5 bases, leaving 21 bases between them. This CDR3 is built from 15 residues. CDR1 and CDR2 from the germline V gene are SGHVS and FQNEAQ. For the CDR3, the DNA is TGTGCCAGCTGTGTAGGCAGACTCAGCAGGGAGACCCAGTACTTC. It codes for CASCVGRLSRETQYF.

The rearrangement joins TRBV6-5 to TRBJ2-7, with D tentatively TRBD2 (5 bases). The CDR3 runs 15 residues. The V end lost 2 bases, the J end lost 4 bases, and 15 bases lay between the germline ends. From germline, CDR1 is MNHEY and CDR2 SVGAGI. CDR3 bases: TGTGCCAGCAGTTACGTTCTGGGAGAATGGTACGAGCAGTACTTC. Amino acids: CASSYVLGEWYEQYF.

This sequence joins TRBV5-4 and TRBJ1-6, with 9 bases lining up with TRBD1. CDR3 size: 16 residues. Germline CDR1 SGHNT, CDR2 YYREEE (reference sequence). Trimming cost V 3 bases and J 7 bases; bases outside gene matches: 8. CDR3 sequence reads: CASSYGDRAMNSPLHF. The CDR3 DNA is TGTGCCAGCAGCTACGGGGACAGGGCTATGAATTCACCCCTCCACTTT.

The chain employs TRBV18 and TRBJ2-3; the D is unclear. Trimming stripped 3 bases from V and 4 bases from J, with 14 bases between. There are 15 residues in the CDR3. In germline, CDR1 is KGHSH, CDR2 LQKENI. The CDR3 nucleotides are TGTGCCAGCTCACCGGGCGGAGTAAGTGCAGATACGCAGTATTTT. Translated: CASSPGGVSADTQYF.

The rearrangement joins TRBV10-3 to TRBJ2-7; 10 nucleotides match TRBD1. This CDR3 is built from 15 residues. V trimming: 7 bases; J trimming: 3 bases; junction bases outside the gene matches: 9. Germline V lookup: CDR1 ENHRY, CDR2 SYGVKD. Here the CDR3 DNA reads TGTGCCATCAACGACTCCGGGACAGGGGACTACGAGCAGTACTTC. It yields the protein CAINDSGTGDYEQYF.

The rearrangement links TRBV5-1 to TRBJ1-3, with 7 bases fitting TRBD1. The CDR3 spans 15 residues. V lost 3 bases, J lost 3 bases, and 6 bases stayed unmatched. Germline V gene data show CDR1 as SGHRS and CDR2 as YFSETQ. The CDR3 protein is CASSSTGFFGNTIYF. As DNA, the CDR3 is TGCGCCAGCAGCTCGACAGGGTTCTTTGGAAACACCATATATTTT. The whole variable domain, remainder taken from reference TRBV5-1 and TRBJ1-3, is KAGVTQTPRYLIKTRGQQVTLSCSPISGHRSVSWYQQTPGQGLQFLFEYFSETQRNKGNFPGRFSGRQFSNSRSEMNVSTLELGDSALYLCASSSTGFFGNTIYFGEGSWLTVV.

The genes are TRBV19 and TRBJ1-5, with unresolved D. CDR3 length: 15 amino acids. In germline, CDR1 is LNHDA, CDR2 SQIVND (reference sequence). The V and J ends lost 1 base and 0 bases respectively, with 7 bases between them. The CDR3 loop is CASSIGSYSNQPQHF. CDR3 sequence (DNA): TGTGCCAGTAGTATAGGCAGCTATAGCAATCAGCCCCAGCATTTT.